Shown below are 6 T cell receptor beta chains from a single sample sequenced in a study of beta chain features in type 1 diabetes. Investigators reverse transcribed all isolated RNA, so they sequenced expressed TCRB transcripts. Data came from immunoSEQ multiplex PCR; TCRdb stores just in-frame clones and leaves some out. Among fewer than 550,000 clones listed, roughly an eighth were seen once. Specimen: naive CD4+ T cells from blood. Receptor source: a young woman in good health.

The gene calls are TRBV4-3 and TRBJ1-2; 8 positions agree with TRBD1. The CDR3 has 14 amino acids. After removal of 3 bases from V and 8 bases from J, the junction contained 8 bases not matched to a gene. Germline CDR1 is LGHNA and CDR2 is YSLEER. CDR3 protein: CASSHPDREGGYTF. The DNA for the CDR3 is TGCGCCAGCAGCCATCCGGACAGGGAAGGGGGCTACACCTTC.

V is TRBV28 and J is TRBJ2-5; D unclear. From germline, CDR1 is MDHEN and CDR2 SYDVKM. V lost 6 bases, J lost 4 bases, and 12 bases lay in between. This CDR3 comprises 13 residues. As DNA, the CDR3 is TGTGCCAGCAGGGACCCTTGGGGAGAGACCCAGTACTTC. This sequence encodes CASRDPWGETQYF.

The rearrangement joins TRBV7-8 to TRBJ1-2; 9 bases fit TRBD1. The CDR3 spans 15 residues. Germline V gene sequence: CDR1 SGHVS, CDR2 FQNEAQ. V dropped 4 bases and J dropped 2; count of bases not matched to a gene: 5. The CDR3 nucleotides read TGTGCCAGCAGCTCGTCCGGGACAGGGAACTATGGCTACACCTTC. It is translated as CASSSSGTGNYGYTF. Variable domain in full (rest from reference TRBV7-8 and TRBJ1-2): GAGVSQSPRYKVAKRGQDVALRCDPISGHVSLFWYQQALGQGPEFLTYFQNEAQLDKSGLPSDRFFAERPEGSVSTLKIQRTQQEDSAVYLCASSSSGTGNYGYTFGSGTRLTVV.

V and J are TRBV28 and TRBJ2-5; 9 positions match TRBD1. This CDR3 has 15 residues. The germline gives CDR1 MDHEN, CDR2 SYDVKM. Trimming removed 6 bases from V and 4 bases from J; junction bases left unmatched: 9. CDR3 protein: CASRTGTGRGETQYF. CDR3 nucleotide sequence: TGTGCCAGCAGGACCGGGACAGGGAGAGGAGAGACCCAGTACTTC.

The rearrangement uses TRBV9 and TRBJ1-5; tentatively, D is TRBD1 (6 bases). Germline-derived CDR1 and CDR2 are SGDLS and YYNGEE. The CDR3 runs to 17 residues. Trimming left V 8 bases short and J 5 bases short, with 26 bases between. The CDR3 sequence: CARLVATRAGAYQPQHF. CDR3 DNA sequence: TGTGCCAGGTTAGTGGCGACCCGGGCGGGGGCCTATCAGCCCCAGCATTTT.

This clone was seen a few times. The chain is built from TRBV4-3 and TRBJ2-3; TRBD1 matches 9 bases. The V gene's germline CDR1 is LGHNA and CDR2 YSLEER. CDR3 length: 17 residues. V was pared by 1 base and J by 6 bases, with 11 bases of the junction left unmatched. CDR3 sequence (DNA): TGCGCCAGCAGCCAAGGAGCGGGACAGGGTATGGTGGATACGCAGTATTTT. Amino acid sequence: CASSQGAGQGMVDTQYF.